These 20 T cell receptor beta chains came from one sample sequenced in a study of CD8 T cells in Susac syndrome. Random hexamers were used to reverse transcribe the RNA input (about 0.45 to 1 ug). TCRdb called the immunoSEQ multiplex PCR reads again in MiXCR, with one record for every CDR3 protein. Found here are a few hundred thousand distinct CDR3 sequences, more than 85% of them singletons; the top ten hold around 0.13%. Material for sequencing was CD8+ T cells from PBMCs. Receptors originate from a human donor with multiple sclerosis.

The chain recombines TRBV7-2 with TRBJ2-7; TRBD2 agrees at 8 bases. The CDR3 is 16 amino acids. CDR1 SGHTA and CDR2 FQGNSA come from the germline V gene. Trimming took 0 bases from V and 2 from J; bases not matched to a gene: 6. The CDR3 protein is CASSLAGPGGTYEQYF. The CDR3 DNA is TGTGCCAGCAGCTTAGCGGGGCCGGGAGGGACCTACGAGCAGTACTTC.

V usage is TRBV12-3 or TRBV12-4 and J usage is TRBJ1-5; 7 nucleotides agree with TRBD1. The CDR3 has 15 residues. J gave up 6 bases and V 2 bases, and 7 bases lay outside the gene matches. The CDR3 reads CASSLMAGGSQPQHF. Written as DNA, the CDR3 is TGTGCCAGCAGTTTAATGGCAGGGGGAAGTCAGCCCCAGCATTTT.

CDR3 DNA: TGTGCCAGCAGCCAAGAAGTTTGGACGGGACGCCCGGCTTTCTTT. This translates into CASSQEVWTGRPAFF. The J gene is TRBJ1-1, the V gene TRBV3-1, with D possibly matching TRBD1 (5 bases). The V gene lost 0 bases and the J gene lost 11 bases, with 19 bases spanning the gap. The CDR3 runs 15 residues. In germline, CDR1 is LGHDT, CDR2 YNNKEL (reference sequence).

V is TRBV7-9 and J is TRBJ1-2, with D perhaps matching TRBD1 (5 bases). This CDR3 has 12 residues. The germline V and J ends were trimmed by 5 bases and 7 bases, with 11 bases remaining between them. CDR1 and CDR2 from the germline V gene are SEHNR and FQNEAQ (reference sequence). The CDR3 bases are TGTGCCAGCAGCCCGCAGGGAAGTGGCTACACCTTC. This encodes CASSPQGSGYTF.

In DNA, the CDR3 is TGTGCCACCCGACAGGGGGGCACCTACGAGCAGTACTTC. This translates into CATRQGGTYEQYF. The chain links TRBV27 to TRBJ2-7; 9 bases align to TRBD1. The length of the CDR3 is 13 residues. The V segment lost 10 bases and the J segment 2 bases; nucleotides outside the gene matches: 6. In germline, CDR1 is MNHEY, CDR2 SMNVEV (reference sequence).

V is TRBV5-1 and J is TRBJ1-2, with a possible D match to TRBD1 (5 bases). The CDR3 covers 15 residues. Germline V gene sequence: CDR1 SGHRS, CDR2 YFSETQ. V was shortened by 0 bases and J by 6 bases, with 15 bases between the two germline ends. The CDR3: CASSLAKQDGHGYTF. The CDR3 DNA reads as TGCGCCAGCAGCTTGGCAAAACAGGATGGCCATGGCTACACCTTC.

This clonotype turned up a few times. The chain combines TRBV27 with TRBJ1-2, with 9 nucleotides matching TRBD1. J was trimmed by 5 bases and V by 2 bases; bases with no gene match: 0. The CDR3 runs to 13 residues. Germline CDR1 is MNHEY and CDR2 is SMNVEV (reference sequence). This CDR3 reads CASSLGQGYGYTF. The CDR3 DNA follows: TGTGCCAGCAGTTTAGGACAGGGGTATGGCTACACCTTC.

CDR3 protein: CSADLSSHEQFF. The CDR3 DNA reads TGCAGTGCTGACCTATCCTCACATGAGCAGTTCTTC. This chain uses TRBV20-1 with TRBJ2-1; no reliable D call. V was pared by 5 bases and J by 8 bases, with 13 bases between. CDR3 length: 12 residues. Germline V gives CDR1 DFQATT, CDR2 SNEGSKA (reference sequence).

In nucleotides, the CDR3 is TGTGCCAGCAGCCCAGGACAGGGTCACGAGCAGTACTTC. This codes for CASSPGQGHEQYF. The chain joins TRBV7-9 to TRBJ2-7; 8 bases are a match to TRBD1. After removal of 5 bases from V and 5 bases from J, the junction contained 5 bases not matched to a gene. The CDR3 runs 13 residues. Germline V gene sequence: CDR1 SEHNR, CDR2 FQNEAQ (reference sequence).

The J gene is TRBJ2-3, the V gene TRBV12-3 or TRBV12-4, with unresolved D. The CDR3 totals 12 residues. V was shortened by 3 bases and J by 5 bases, with 6 bases between the two germline ends. The CDR3 loop is CASSFRIDTQYF. CDR3 sequence (DNA): TGTGCCAGCAGTTTCCGGATAGATACGCAGTATTTT.

CDR3: CSAPGGSPGEQFF. As DNA, the CDR3 is TGCAGCGCCCCGGGGGGATCTCCGGGCGAGCAGTTCTTC. The rearrangement links TRBV29-1 to TRBJ2-1; TRBD2 aligns across 7 bases. The junction had 13 bases not matched to a gene; V was cut back by 7 bases and J by 10 bases. The V gene's germline CDR1 is SQVTM and CDR2 ANQGSEA. The CDR3 is made up of 13 amino acids.

The rearrangement links TRBV5-6 to TRBJ2-3, with a weak D call TRBD1 (5 bases). Germline V CDR1 and CDR2: SGHDT, YYEEEE. The CDR3 covers 13 residues. V lost 2 bases and J 6 bases, leaving 10 bases between the germline ends. The DNA of the CDR3 is TGTGCCAGCAGCTTTCAGGGTTTGGATACGCAGTATTTT. Protein product: CASSFQGLDTQYF.

This clonotype was detected once. The chain links TRBV7-2 to TRBJ2-1, with TRBD2 identical over 9 bases. The CDR3 has 15 amino acids. Germline V lookup: CDR1 SGHTA, CDR2 FQGNSA. The junction had 6 bases not matched to a gene; V was cut back by 0 bases and J by 9 bases. CDR3 bases: TGTGCCAGCAGCTTAGCGGCTAGCGGGAATGGTGAGCAGTTCTTC. This encodes CASSLAASGNGEQFF.

J is TRBJ1-5 and V is TRBV5-1, with no clear D. CDR3 length: 13 residues. Germline CDR1 reads SGHRS; CDR2 reads YFSETQ. V lost 0 bases and J 10 bases, leaving 11 bases between the germline ends. CDR3 sequence: CASSLEPYGPQHF. Here the CDR3 DNA reads TGCGCCAGCAGCTTGGAACCCTACGGACCCCAGCATTTT.

The chain employs TRBV18 and TRBJ2-5; D may be TRBD2 (6 bases). The length of the CDR3 is 14 residues. The germline V and J ends were trimmed by 3 bases and 2 bases, with 10 bases remaining between them. CDR1 is KGHSH and CDR2 is LQKENI in the germline V gene. The CDR3 reads CASSPGLAQETQYF. Here the CDR3 DNA reads TGTGCCAGCTCACCGGGACTGGCGCAAGAGACCCAGTACTTC.

This rearrangement joins TRBV27 to TRBJ2-5, with a tentative D call TRBD2 (5 bases). The CDR3 runs 16 residues. Germline lookup yields CDR1 MNHEY and CDR2 SMNVEV (reference sequence). Trimming cost V 5 bases and J 4 bases, with 20 bases left between them. Written as DNA, the CDR3 is TGTGCCAGCAGTGGGATGTACCCCGGGATGGGAGAGACCCAGTACTTC. As protein: CASSGMYPGMGETQYF.

The chain links TRBV11-1 to TRBJ2-5, with 11 bases lining up with TRBD2. V was clipped by 1 base and J by 2 bases; unmatched bases: 15. This CDR3 spans 20 amino acids. CDR1 is SGHAT and CDR2 is FQDESV in the germline V gene (reference sequence). The CDR3 loop is CASSLVPGTSGRETQETQYF. As DNA, the CDR3 is TGTGCCAGCAGCTTAGTCCCCGGGACTAGCGGCCGAGAAACGCAAGAGACCCAGTACTTC.

The chain carries TRBV15 and TRBJ2-5; D is possibly TRBD2 (6 bases). The CDR3 has 15 residues. Germline lookup yields CDR1 LNHNV and CDR2 YYDKDF (reference sequence). Trimming cost V 3 bases and J 7 bases, with 18 bases left between them. The CDR3 loop reads CATSSPLGLRGTQYF. The CDR3 DNA reads TGTGCCACCAGCAGCCCACTGGGGCTGCGGGGGACCCAGTACTTC.

This chain links TRBV27 with TRBJ2-2; the match to TRBD2 covers 7 bases. The trim removed 1 base at V and 4 bases at J, leaving 3 bases unmatched. Germline V gene lookup returns CDR1 MNHEY and CDR2 SMNVEV (reference sequence). The CDR3 covers 15 residues. The CDR3: CASSLFGLGTGELFF. The DNA for the CDR3 is TGTGCCAGCAGTTTATTTGGACTAGGCACCGGGGAGCTGTTTTTT.

This clonotype was found once. The rearrangement joins TRBV5-1 to TRBJ2-2; no definite D call. Trimming took 0 bases from V and 4 from J, leaving 10 bases between them. Per germline, CDR1 SGHRS and CDR2 YFSETQ. The CDR3 runs 15 residues. CDR3 protein: CASSLEDDSTGELFF. CDR3 DNA sequence: TGCGCCAGCAGCTTGGAAGACGACTCCACCGGGGAGCTGTTTTTT.